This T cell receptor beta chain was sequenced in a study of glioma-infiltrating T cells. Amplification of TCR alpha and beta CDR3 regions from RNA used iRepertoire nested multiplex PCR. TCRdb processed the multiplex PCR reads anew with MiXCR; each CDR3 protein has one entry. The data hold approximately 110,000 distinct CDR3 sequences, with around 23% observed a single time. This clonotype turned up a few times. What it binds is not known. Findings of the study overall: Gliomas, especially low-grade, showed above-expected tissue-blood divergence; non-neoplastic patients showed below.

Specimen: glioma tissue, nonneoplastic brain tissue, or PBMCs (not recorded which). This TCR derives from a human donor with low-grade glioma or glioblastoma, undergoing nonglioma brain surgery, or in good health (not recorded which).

CDR3 residues: CASSARTGGDEQFF. CDR3 DNA sequence: TGTGCCAGCAGCGCCAGGACAGGGGGGGATGAGCAGTTCTTC. This chain links TRBV7-9 with TRBJ2-1, with 10 nucleotides matching TRBD1. The CDR3 runs to 14 residues. From germline, CDR1 is SEHNR and CDR2 FQNEAQ (reference sequence). V shed 5 bases and J 8 bases; nucleotides not matched to a gene: 6.